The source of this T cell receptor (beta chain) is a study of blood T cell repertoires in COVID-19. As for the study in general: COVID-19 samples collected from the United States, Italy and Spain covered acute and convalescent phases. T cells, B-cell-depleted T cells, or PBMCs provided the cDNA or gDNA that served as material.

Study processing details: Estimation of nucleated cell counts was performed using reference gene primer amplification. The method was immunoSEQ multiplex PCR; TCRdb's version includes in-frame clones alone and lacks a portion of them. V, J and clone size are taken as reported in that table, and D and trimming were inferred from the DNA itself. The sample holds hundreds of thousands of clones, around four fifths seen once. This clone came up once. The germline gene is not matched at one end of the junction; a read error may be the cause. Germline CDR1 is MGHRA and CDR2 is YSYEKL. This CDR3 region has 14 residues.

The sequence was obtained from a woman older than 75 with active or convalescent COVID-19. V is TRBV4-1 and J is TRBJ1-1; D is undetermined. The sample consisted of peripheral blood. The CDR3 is CACRRGVMDTEAFF. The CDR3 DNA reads TGCGCCTGCAGGCGAGGAGTGATGGACACTGAAGCTTTCTTT.